The rows below give T cell receptor beta chains drawn from one sample of a study of blood T cell repertoires in COVID-19. Assay: immunoSEQ multiplex PCR; the TCRdb copy retains only in-frame clones and omits some. The table has some 350,000 clones, 88% seen once. Material for sequencing was PBMCs or T cells enriched from blood (not recorded which). Every receptor here comes from a man aged 25-40 years who had recovered from COVID-19. CDR3s include the opening cysteine and the closing phenylalanine or tryptophan. The order of the fields is clone size, V gene, D gene, J gene, CDR3 protein, CDR3 DNA. D genes are given only for firm matches. Clone sizes are given selectively: once, few, many, or a class where the clone is expanded.

clone size: NA
V gene: TRBV4-2
D gene: TRBD1
J gene: TRBJ1-1
CDR3 protein: CASSQSLNGQAGTEAFF
CDR3 DNA: TGTGCCAGCAGCCAATCTCTTAACGGACAGGCTGGGACTGAAGCTTTCTTT

clone size: NA
V gene: TRBV7-9
D gene: NA
J gene: TRBJ1-2
CDR3 protein: CASSLGAGDNYGYTF
CDR3 DNA: TGTGCCAGCAGCTTAGGCGCAGGGGATAACTATGGCTACACCTTC

clone size: NA
V gene: TRBV29-1
D gene: NA
J gene: TRBJ2-5
CDR3 protein: CSGIDWVETQYF
CDR3 DNA: TGCAGCGGTATAGACTGGGTAGAGACCCAGTACTTC

clone size: NA
V gene: TRBV4-1
D gene: NA
J gene: TRBJ1-3
CDR3 protein: CASSQDDSDSGNTIYF
CDR3 DNA: TGCGCCAGCAGCCAAGACGACAGCGACTCTGGAAACACCATATATTTT

clone size: NA
V gene: TRBV5-1
D gene: NA
J gene: TRBJ1-6
CDR3 protein: CASSLGGAYYNSPLHF
CDR3 DNA: TGCGCCAGCAGCTTGGGCGGCGCCTACTATAATTCACCCCTCCACTTT

clone size: NA
V gene: TRBV4-2
D gene: TRBD2
J gene: TRBJ2-5
CDR3 protein: CASSLGLAETGGETQYF
CDR3 DNA: TGTGCCAGCAGCCTCGGACTAGCGGAAACTGGGGGCGAGACCCAGTACTTC

clone size: NA
V gene: TRBV27
D gene: NA
J gene: TRBJ1-5
CDR3 protein: CASSLFETDQPQHF
CDR3 DNA: TGTGCCAGCAGTTTATTCGAGACAGATCAGCCCCAGCATTTT

clone size: NA
V gene: TRBV10-3
D gene: NA
J gene: TRBJ1-5
CDR3 protein: CAIINTGKFLGPQHF
CDR3 DNA: TGTGCCATCATAAATACAGGGAAATTCCTAGGGCCCCAGCATTTT

clone size: NA
V gene: TRBV11-2
D gene: NA
J gene: TRBJ1-2
CDR3 protein: CASSASRGNNYGYTF
CDR3 DNA: TGTGCCAGCAGCGCCAGCCGGGGGAACAACTATGGCTACACCTTC

clone size: NA
V gene: TRBV28
D gene: NA
J gene: TRBJ1-6
CDR3 protein: CASSWTGNNSPLHF
CDR3 DNA: TGTGCCAGCAGTTGGACGGGGAACAATTCACCCCTCCACTTT

clone size: few
V gene: TRBV28
D gene: NA
J gene: TRBJ2-1
CDR3 protein: CYCSRGRDEQFF
CDR3 DNA: TGTTATTGTAGCAGGGGTCGGGATGAGCAGTTCTTC

clone size: NA
V gene: TRBV5-1
D gene: NA
J gene: TRBJ2-3
CDR3 protein: CASSSGIGSTDTQYF
CDR3 DNA: TGCGCCAGCAGCTCAGGGATCGGGAGCACAGATACGCAGTATTTT

clone size: NA
V gene: TRBV10-3
D gene: NA
J gene: TRBJ2-5
CDR3 protein: CAISDLGRDQETQYF
CDR3 DNA: TGTGCCATCAGTGATTTGGGCAGGGACCAAGAGACCCAGTACTTC

clone size: NA
V gene: TRBV9
D gene: TRBD1
J gene: TRBJ1-5
CDR3 protein: CASSSEGGDNQPQHF
CDR3 DNA: TGTGCCAGCAGCTCGGAAGGGGGCGACAATCAGCCCCAGCATTTT

clone size: NA
V gene: TRBV12-3/TRBV12-4
D gene: NA
J gene: TRBJ2-7
CDR3 protein: CASGGAHEQYF
CDR3 DNA: TGTGCCTCTGGGGGGGCCCACGAGCAGTACTTC

clone size: NA
V gene: TRBV7-2
D gene: TRBD2
J gene: TRBJ2-7
CDR3 protein: CASSLARGVYEQYF
CDR3 DNA: TGTGCCAGCAGCTTAGCGCGGGGGGTCTACGAGCAGTACTTC

clone size: NA
V gene: TRBV7-8
D gene: NA
J gene: TRBJ1-4
CDR3 protein: CASSLSRVGEKLFF
CDR3 DNA: TGTGCCAGCAGCTTAAGCAGGGTTGGGGAAAAACTGTTTTTT

clone size: NA
V gene: TRBV30
D gene: NA
J gene: TRBJ1-4
CDR3 protein: CAWSGGAGDLFF
CDR3 DNA: TGTGCCTGGAGTGGGGGCGCAGGCGATCTTTTTTTT

clone size: few
V gene: TRBV28
D gene: NA
J gene: TRBJ1-4
CDR3 protein: CASSLLGRLNEKLFF
CDR3 DNA: TGTGCCAGCAGTTTGTTGGGCAGGCTGAATGAAAAACTGTTTTTT

clone size: NA
V gene: TRBV6-1
D gene: TRBD2
J gene: TRBJ2-1
CDR3 protein: CASSGLAGGHLNEQFF
CDR3 DNA: TGTGCCAGCAGTGGGCTAGCGGGGGGGCACTTAAATGAGCAGTTCTTC

clone size: once
V gene: TRBV4-1
D gene: NA
J gene: TRBJ1-1
CDR3 protein: CASSREGLPVNTEAFF
CDR3 DNA: TGCGCCAGCAGCCGCGAGGGACTCCCGGTGAACACTGAAGCTTTCTTT

clone size: NA
V gene: TRBV5-1
D gene: TRBD1
J gene: TRBJ1-5
CDR3 protein: CASSPQGNQPQHF
CDR3 DNA: TGCGCCAGCAGCCCACAGGGGAACCAGCCCCAGCATTTT

clone size: NA
V gene: TRBV10-3
D gene: TRBD2
J gene: TRBJ2-1
CDR3 protein: CAISEERAGGFF
CDR3 DNA: TGTGCCATCAGTGAGGAACGAGCGGGGGGGTTCTTC

clone size: NA
V gene: TRBV30
D gene: TRBD1
J gene: TRBJ2-1
CDR3 protein: CAWSRGQYNEQFF
CDR3 DNA: TGTGCCTGGAGTCGGGGACAGTACAATGAGCAGTTCTTC

clone size: NA
V gene: TRBV27
D gene: NA
J gene: TRBJ1-3
CDR3 protein: CASSPTGTPFSGNTIYF
CDR3 DNA: TGTGCCAGCAGTCCGACAGGCACTCCTTTTTCTGGAAACACCATATATTTT

clone size: NA
V gene: TRBV19
D gene: NA
J gene: TRBJ1-3
CDR3 protein: CASSRRGNTIYF
CDR3 DNA: TGTGCCAGTAGTCGCCGGGGAAACACCATATATTTT

clone size: NA
V gene: TRBV11-2
D gene: NA
J gene: TRBJ1-2
CDR3 protein: CASRPGFGYGYTF
CDR3 DNA: TGTGCCAGCAGACCAGGGTTCGGCTATGGCTACACCTTC

clone size: NA
V gene: TRBV5-1
D gene: NA
J gene: TRBJ2-6
CDR3 protein: CASSLVSSGANVLTF
CDR3 DNA: TGCGCCAGCAGCTTGGTCTCCTCTGGGGCCAACGTCCTGACTTTC

clone size: NA
V gene: TRBV19
D gene: NA
J gene: TRBJ1-2
CDR3 protein: CASSSGTYVNYGYTF
CDR3 DNA: TGTGCCAGTAGCTCCGGGACATACGTTAACTATGGCTACACCTTC

clone size: NA
V gene: TRBV19
D gene: TRBD2
J gene: TRBJ2-1
CDR3 protein: CASNRWAGGLYNEQFF
CDR3 DNA: TGTGCCAGTAACAGGTGGGCGGGGGGGCTCTACAATGAGCAGTTCTTC

clone size: NA
V gene: TRBV2
D gene: NA
J gene: TRBJ2-5
CDR3 protein: CASTGLRETQYF
CDR3 DNA: TGTGCAAGCACAGGATTGAGAGAGACCCAGTACTTC

clone size: NA
V gene: TRBV14
D gene: NA
J gene: TRBJ1-1
CDR3 protein: CASSQMRGMNTEAFF
CDR3 DNA: TGTGCCAGCAGCCAAATGAGAGGTATGAACACTGAAGCTTTCTTT

clone size: NA
V gene: TRBV27
D gene: NA
J gene: TRBJ2-1
CDR3 protein: CASSDPGAYNEQFF
CDR3 DNA: TGTGCCAGCAGTGACCCCGGGGCCTACAATGAGCAGTTCTTC

clone size: once
V gene: TRBV15
D gene: TRBD2
J gene: TRBJ2-1
CDR3 protein: CATSGGGSSSYNEQFF
CDR3 DNA: TGTGCCACCAGCGGGGGGGGGTCGAGCTCCTACAATGAGCAGTTCTTC

clone size: NA
V gene: TRBV7-9
D gene: NA
J gene: TRBJ1-1
CDR3 protein: CASSFKGDTEAFF
CDR3 DNA: TGTGCCAGCAGCTTTAAGGGGGACACTGAAGCTTTCTTT

clone size: NA
V gene: TRBV30
D gene: NA
J gene: TRBJ1-2
CDR3 protein: CAWSGSLTNYGYTF
CDR3 DNA: TGTGCCTGGAGTGGATCCCTAACGAACTATGGCTACACCTTC

clone size: once
V gene: TRBV6-5
D gene: TRBD2
J gene: TRBJ2-3
CDR3 protein: CASSYSASGGADTQYF
CDR3 DNA: TGTGCCAGCAGTTACTCTGCTAGCGGGGGCGCAGATACGCAGTATTTT

clone size: NA
V gene: TRBV5-6
D gene: NA
J gene: TRBJ1-6
CDR3 protein: CASSLEVENNSPLHF
CDR3 DNA: TGTGCCAGCAGCTTAGAGGTGGAGAATAATTCACCCCTCCACTTT

clone size: NA
V gene: TRBV5-1
D gene: TRBD2
J gene: TRBJ2-3
CDR3 protein: CASTAAGGTATQYF
CDR3 DNA: TGCGCCAGCACAGCAGCGGGGGGCACGGCGACGCAGTATTTT

clone size: NA
V gene: TRBV4-1
D gene: NA
J gene: TRBJ2-1
CDR3 protein: CASSQDLLSSYNEQFF
CDR3 DNA: TGCGCCAGCAGCCAAGATCTACTAAGCTCCTACAATGAGCAGTTCTTC

clone size: NA
V gene: TRBV2
D gene: TRBD2
J gene: TRBJ2-3
CDR3 protein: CASSREASGGTSTDTQYF
CDR3 DNA: TGTGCCAGCAGTCGGGAGGCTAGCGGGGGGACTAGCACAGATACGCAGTATTTT

clone size: NA
V gene: TRBV5-1
D gene: NA
J gene: TRBJ1-5
CDR3 protein: CASSSDSNQPQHF
CDR3 DNA: TGCGCCAGCAGCAGCGATAGCAATCAGCCCCAGCATTTT

clone size: NA
V gene: TRBV19
D gene: NA
J gene: TRBJ1-5
CDR3 protein: CASSIGSGEQPQHF
CDR3 DNA: TGTGCCAGTAGTATAGGGTCAGGGGAACAGCCCCAGCATTTT

clone size: NA
V gene: TRBV7-9
D gene: TRBD1
J gene: TRBJ1-4
CDR3 protein: CASSPGTGWEKLFF
CDR3 DNA: TGTGCCAGCAGCCCCGGGACAGGGTGGGAAAAACTGTTTTTT

clone size: once
V gene: TRBV6-5
D gene: TRBD2
J gene: TRBJ2-1
CDR3 protein: CASRSGTYNEQFF
CDR3 DNA: TGTGCCAGCAGGAGCGGGACCTACAATGAGCAGTTCTTC

clone size: NA
V gene: TRBV28
D gene: TRBD1
J gene: TRBJ1-1
CDR3 protein: CASSPGQGDEAFF
CDR3 DNA: TGTGCCAGCAGTCCGGGACAGGGAGATGAAGCTTTCTTT

clone size: NA
V gene: TRBV6-2/TRBV6-3
D gene: NA
J gene: TRBJ2-2
CDR3 protein: CASSLGQNTGELFF
CDR3 DNA: TGTGCCAGCAGCCTGGGACAGAACACCGGGGAGCTGTTTTTT

clone size: NA
V gene: TRBV27
D gene: TRBD2
J gene: TRBJ2-2
CDR3 protein: CASSLSGGTNTGELFF
CDR3 DNA: TGTGCCAGCAGCTTGTCCGGGGGGACGAACACCGGGGAGCTGTTTTTT

clone size: NA
V gene: TRBV6-2/TRBV6-3
D gene: NA
J gene: TRBJ2-1
CDR3 protein: CASSYSSGNEQFF
CDR3 DNA: TGTGCCAGCAGTTACTCGTCGGGGAATGAGCAGTTCTTC

clone size: NA
V gene: TRBV2
D gene: NA
J gene: TRBJ2-7
CDR3 protein: CASMRYEQYF
CDR3 DNA: TGTGCCAGCATGCGATACGAGCAGTACTTC

clone size: once
V gene: TRBV19
D gene: TRBD1
J gene: TRBJ2-6
CDR3 protein: CASSIEGTGGFSGANVLTF
CDR3 DNA: TGTGCCAGTAGTATAGAGGGGACAGGGGGTTTCTCTGGGGCCAACGTCCTGACTTTC

clone size: NA
V gene: TRBV6-1
D gene: NA
J gene: TRBJ1-2
CDR3 protein: CASSEDGGYGYTF
CDR3 DNA: TGTGCCAGCAGTGAAGACGGGGGCTATGGCTACACCTTC

clone size: NA
V gene: TRBV28
D gene: NA
J gene: TRBJ2-3
CDR3 protein: CASSSPISRGSTDTQYF
CDR3 DNA: TGTGCCAGCAGTTCTCCAATCTCCAGGGGTAGCACAGATACGCAGTATTTT

clone size: once
V gene: TRBV7-6
D gene: TRBD1
J gene: TRBJ2-1
CDR3 protein: CASSLGTGNEQFF
CDR3 DNA: TGTGCCAGCAGCTTAGGGACAGGCAATGAGCAGTTCTTC

clone size: NA
V gene: TRBV7-2
D gene: TRBD2
J gene: TRBJ2-1
CDR3 protein: CASSPSGGAGEQFF
CDR3 DNA: TGTGCCAGCAGCCCTAGCGGGGGGGCCGGTGAGCAGTTCTTC

clone size: NA
V gene: TRBV15
D gene: NA
J gene: TRBJ2-1
CDR3 protein: CATSRDRTAFSSYNEQFF
CDR3 DNA: TGTGCCACCAGCAGAGATCGGACAGCCTTTAGCTCCTACAATGAGCAGTTCTTC

clone size: NA
V gene: TRBV5-1
D gene: NA
J gene: TRBJ2-5
CDR3 protein: CASSLSGGRETQYF
CDR3 DNA: TGCGCCAGCAGCTTGAGTGGGGGCAGGGAGACCCAGTACTTC

clone size: NA
V gene: TRBV6-4
D gene: TRBD1
J gene: TRBJ2-2
CDR3 protein: CASSDSNRGNTGELFF
CDR3 DNA: TGTGCCAGCAGTGACTCGAACAGGGGAAACACCGGGGAGCTGTTTTTT

clone size: NA
V gene: TRBV15
D gene: NA
J gene: TRBJ2-6
CDR3 protein: CATTLRGSGANVLTF
CDR3 DNA: TGTGCCACCACGCTTAGGGGGTCTGGGGCCAACGTCCTGACTTTC

clone size: few
V gene: TRBV18
D gene: TRBD1
J gene: TRBJ1-4
CDR3 protein: CASSPRTGGVEKLFF
CDR3 DNA: TGTGCCAGCTCACCACGGACAGGGGGCGTTGAAAAACTGTTTTTT